Described below is a single T cell receptor (beta chain) sequence and its context. Germline lookup yields CDR1 LNHNV and CDR2 YYDKDF (reference sequence). This CDR3 has 15 amino acids. V dropped 0 bases and J dropped 3 bases, with 11 bases sitting between them. RNA extraction and reverse transcription yielded cDNA as sequencing template. Method: immunoSEQ multiplex PCR; TCRdb's copy keeps in-frame clones and lacks some. The sample lists 150,000 to 180,000 clones; approximately 53% were seen once. The sample comes from a study of CD8+ T cells in alopecia areata. V usage is TRBV15 and J usage is TRBJ1-2; TRBD1 might be the D (5 bases). The origin of this receptor is a human donor with alopecia areata. The specimen comprised CD8+ T cells sorted from blood, sampled at week 0. CDR3 loop: CATSRDSGRDYGYTF. The CDR3 region has the DNA TGTGCCACCAGCAGAGATTCAGGGCGCGACTATGGCTACACCTTC.